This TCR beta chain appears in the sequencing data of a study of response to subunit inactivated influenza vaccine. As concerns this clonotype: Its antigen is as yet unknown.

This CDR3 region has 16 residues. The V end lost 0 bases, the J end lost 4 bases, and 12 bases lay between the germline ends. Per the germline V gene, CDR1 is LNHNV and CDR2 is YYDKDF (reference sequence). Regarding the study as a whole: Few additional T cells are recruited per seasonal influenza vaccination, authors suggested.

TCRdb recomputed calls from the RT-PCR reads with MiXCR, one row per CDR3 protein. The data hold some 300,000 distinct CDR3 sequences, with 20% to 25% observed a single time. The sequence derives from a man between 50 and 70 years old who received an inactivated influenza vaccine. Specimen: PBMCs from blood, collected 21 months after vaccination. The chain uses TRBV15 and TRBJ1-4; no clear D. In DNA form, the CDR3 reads TGTGCCACCAGCAGAGATAAAGCGAGGGTTAATGAAAAACTGTTTTTT. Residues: CATSRDKARVNEKLFF. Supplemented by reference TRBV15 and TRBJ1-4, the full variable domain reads DAMVIQNPRYQVTQFGKPVTLSCSQTLNHNVMYWYQQKSSQAPKLLFHYYDKDFNNEADTPDNFQSRRPNTSFCFLDIRSPGLGDTAMYLCATSRDKARVNEKLFFGSGTQLSVL.